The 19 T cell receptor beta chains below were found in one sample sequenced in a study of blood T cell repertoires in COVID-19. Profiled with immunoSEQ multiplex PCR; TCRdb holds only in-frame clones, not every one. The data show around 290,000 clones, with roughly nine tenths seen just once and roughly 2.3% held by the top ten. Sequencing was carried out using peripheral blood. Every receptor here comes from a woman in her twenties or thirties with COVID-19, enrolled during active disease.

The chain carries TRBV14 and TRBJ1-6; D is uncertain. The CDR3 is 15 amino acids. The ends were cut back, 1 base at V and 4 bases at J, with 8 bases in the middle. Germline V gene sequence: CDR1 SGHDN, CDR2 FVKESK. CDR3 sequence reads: CASSQAGLYNSPLHF. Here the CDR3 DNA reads TGTGCCAGCAGCCAAGCAGGACTGTATAATTCACCCCTCCACTTT. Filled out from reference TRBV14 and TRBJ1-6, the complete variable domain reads EAGVTQFPSHSVIEKGQTVTLRCDPISGHDNLYWYRRVMGKEIKFLLHFVKESKQDESGMPNNRFLAERTGGTYSTLKVQPAELEDSGVYFCASSQAGLYNSPLHFGNGTRLTVT.

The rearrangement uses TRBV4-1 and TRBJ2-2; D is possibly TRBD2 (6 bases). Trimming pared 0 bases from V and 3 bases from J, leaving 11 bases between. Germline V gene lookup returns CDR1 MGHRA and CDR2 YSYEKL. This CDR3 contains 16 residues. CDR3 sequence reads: CASSQEGGQDTGELFF. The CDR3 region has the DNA TGCGCCAGCAGCCAAGAGGGGGGTCAGGACACCGGGGAGCTGTTTTTT.

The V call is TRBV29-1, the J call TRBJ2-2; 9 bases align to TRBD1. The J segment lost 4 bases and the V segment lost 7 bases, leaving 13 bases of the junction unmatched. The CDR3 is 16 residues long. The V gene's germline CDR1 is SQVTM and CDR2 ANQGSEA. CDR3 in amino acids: CSAGGGQGRPTGELFF. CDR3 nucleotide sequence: TGCAGCGCCGGAGGTGGACAGGGGAGGCCCACCGGGGAGCTGTTTTTT.

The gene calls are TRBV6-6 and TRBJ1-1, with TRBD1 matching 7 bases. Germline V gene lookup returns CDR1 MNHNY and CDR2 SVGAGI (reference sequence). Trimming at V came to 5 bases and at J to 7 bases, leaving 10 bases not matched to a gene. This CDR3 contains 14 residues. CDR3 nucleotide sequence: TGTGCCAGCAGTGCAGACAGGGCCGGGTTTGAAGCTTTCTTT. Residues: CASSADRAGFEAFF.

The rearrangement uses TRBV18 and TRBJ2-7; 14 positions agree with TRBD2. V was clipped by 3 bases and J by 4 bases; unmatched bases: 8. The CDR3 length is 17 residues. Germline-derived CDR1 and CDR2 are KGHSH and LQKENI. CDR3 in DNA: TGTGCCAGCTCACCGACAGGGGGACTAGCGGGAGCTTACGAGCAGTACTTC. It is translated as CASSPTGGLAGAYEQYF.

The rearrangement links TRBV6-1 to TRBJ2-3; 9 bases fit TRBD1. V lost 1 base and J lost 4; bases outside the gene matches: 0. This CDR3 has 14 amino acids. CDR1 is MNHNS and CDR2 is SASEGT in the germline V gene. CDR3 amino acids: CASSEGQGADTQYF. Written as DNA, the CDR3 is TGTGCCAGCAGTGAAGGACAGGGGGCAGATACGCAGTATTTT.

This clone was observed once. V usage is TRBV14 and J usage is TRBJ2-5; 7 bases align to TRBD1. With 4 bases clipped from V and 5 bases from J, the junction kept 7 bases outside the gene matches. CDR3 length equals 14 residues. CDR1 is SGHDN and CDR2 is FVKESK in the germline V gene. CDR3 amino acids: CASSLYRGVETQYF. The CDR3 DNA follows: TGTGCCAGCAGCCTGTACAGGGGCGTCGAGACCCAGTACTTC. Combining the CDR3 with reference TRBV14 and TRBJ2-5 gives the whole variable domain EAGVTQFPSHSVIEKGQTVTLRCDPISGHDNLYWYRRVMGKEIKFLLHFVKESKQDESGMPNNRFLAERTGGTYSTLKVQPAELEDSGVYFCASSLYRGVETQYFGPGTRLLVL.

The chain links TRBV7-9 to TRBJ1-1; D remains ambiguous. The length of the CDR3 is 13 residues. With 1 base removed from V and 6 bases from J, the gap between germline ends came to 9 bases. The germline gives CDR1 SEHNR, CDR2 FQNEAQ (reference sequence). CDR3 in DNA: TGTGCCAGCAGCTTAGGCAGACTACCTGAAGCTTTCTTT. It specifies CASSLGRLPEAFF.

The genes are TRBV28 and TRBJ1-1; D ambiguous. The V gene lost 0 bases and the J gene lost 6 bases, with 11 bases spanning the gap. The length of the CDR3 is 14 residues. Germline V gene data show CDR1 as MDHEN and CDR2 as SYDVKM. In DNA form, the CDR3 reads TGTGCCAGCAGTTTATGGGGCGAAATGGCTGAAGCTTTCTTT. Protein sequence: CASSLWGEMAEAFF.

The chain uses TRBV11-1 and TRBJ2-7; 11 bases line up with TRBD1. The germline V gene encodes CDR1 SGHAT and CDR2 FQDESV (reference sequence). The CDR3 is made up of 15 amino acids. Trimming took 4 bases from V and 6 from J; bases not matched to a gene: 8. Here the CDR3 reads CASSYLDRGRSEQYF. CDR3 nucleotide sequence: TGTGCCAGCAGCTACCTGGACAGGGGGCGGAGCGAGCAGTACTTC.

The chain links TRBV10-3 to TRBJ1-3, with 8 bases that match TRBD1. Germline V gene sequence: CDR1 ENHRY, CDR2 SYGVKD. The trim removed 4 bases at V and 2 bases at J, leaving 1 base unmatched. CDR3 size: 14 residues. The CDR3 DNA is TGTGCCATCAGTGTACAGGGGGCTGGAAACACCATATATTTT. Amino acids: CAISVQGAGNTIYF.

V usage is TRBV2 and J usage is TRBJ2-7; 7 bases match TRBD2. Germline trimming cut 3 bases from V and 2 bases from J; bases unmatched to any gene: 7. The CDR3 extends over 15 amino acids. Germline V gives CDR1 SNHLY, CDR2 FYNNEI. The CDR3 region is CASSDFQRGAYEQYF. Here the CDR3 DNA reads TGTGCCAGCAGTGACTTCCAACGGGGGGCCTACGAGCAGTACTTC.

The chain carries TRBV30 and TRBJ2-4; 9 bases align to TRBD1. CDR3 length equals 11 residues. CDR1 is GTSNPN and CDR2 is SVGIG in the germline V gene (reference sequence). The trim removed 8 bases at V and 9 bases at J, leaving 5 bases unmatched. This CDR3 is CAMDRGGIQYF. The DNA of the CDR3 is TGTGCCATGGACAGGGGCGGCATTCAGTACTTC.

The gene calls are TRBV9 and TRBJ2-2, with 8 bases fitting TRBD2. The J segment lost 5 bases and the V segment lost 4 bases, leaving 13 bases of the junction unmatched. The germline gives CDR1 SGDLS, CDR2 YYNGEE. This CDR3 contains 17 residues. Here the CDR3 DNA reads TGTGCCAGCAGCCCCCCGACGGGAGGGCCGGGGACCGGGGAGCTGTTTTTT. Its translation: CASSPPTGGPGTGELFF.

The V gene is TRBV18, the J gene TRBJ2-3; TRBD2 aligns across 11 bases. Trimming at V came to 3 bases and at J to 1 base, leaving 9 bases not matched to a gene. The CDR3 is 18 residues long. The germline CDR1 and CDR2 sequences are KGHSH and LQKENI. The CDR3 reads CASSPSGRAGSGTDTQYF. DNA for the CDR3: TGTGCCAGCTCACCTAGCGGGAGGGCTGGGAGTGGCACAGATACGCAGTATTTT.

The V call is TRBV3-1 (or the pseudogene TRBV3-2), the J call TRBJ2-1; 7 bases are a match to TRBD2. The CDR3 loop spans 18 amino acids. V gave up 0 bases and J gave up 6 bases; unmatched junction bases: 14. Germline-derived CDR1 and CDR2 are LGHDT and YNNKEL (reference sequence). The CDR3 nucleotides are TGTGCCAGCAGCCAAGATGGGCGGAGCGGGACCCCTTCCAATGAGCAGTTCTTC. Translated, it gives CASSQDGRSGTPSNEQFF.

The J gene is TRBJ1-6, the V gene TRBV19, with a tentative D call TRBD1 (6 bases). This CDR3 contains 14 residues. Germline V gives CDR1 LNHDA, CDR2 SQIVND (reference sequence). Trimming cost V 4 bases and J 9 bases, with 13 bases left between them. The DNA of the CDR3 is TGTGCCAGTAGTACCTCAGGGGCGGCTTCACCCCTCCACTTT. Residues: CASSTSGAASPLHF.

This CDR3 is CASSPRTGTEAFF. The CDR3 DNA is TGTGCCAGCAGTCCCAGGACAGGCACTGAAGCTTTCTTT. V and J are TRBV12-3 or TRBV12-4 and TRBJ1-1, with 7 bases lining up with TRBD1. CDR3 size: 13 residues. The J segment lost 4 bases and the V segment lost 5 bases, leaving 4 bases of the junction unmatched.

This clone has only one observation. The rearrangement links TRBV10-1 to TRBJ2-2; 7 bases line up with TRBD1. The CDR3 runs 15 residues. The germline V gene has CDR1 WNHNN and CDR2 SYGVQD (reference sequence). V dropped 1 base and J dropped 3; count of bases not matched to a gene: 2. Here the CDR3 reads CASSEFGTDTGELFF. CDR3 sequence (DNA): TGCGCCAGCAGTGAGTTTGGGACAGACACCGGGGAGCTGTTTTTT.